Reported below is one TCR beta chain. Germline CDR1 and CDR2: SNHLY and FYNNEI. Trimming pared 4 bases from V and 9 bases from J, leaving 13 bases between. The CDR3 covers 13 residues. These data are taken from a study of T-cell reconstitution after alpha-beta-depleted transplantation in children. During its preparation, the TCRbeta library received unique molecular identifiers. TCRdb reprocessed the PCR reads with MiXCR, giving one entry per CDR3 protein. The data hold 450,000 to 600,000 distinct CDR3 sequences, with about 16% observed a single time. This clonotype originated in a human donor who donated a stem cell graft to a child with acute lymphoblastic leukemia. The material sequenced was PBMCs from the stem cell graft donor, taken from the stem cell graft. This chain joins TRBV2 and TRBJ2-1; D not certain. The DNA of the CDR3 is TGTGCCAGCAGTGGACTGCCGTCGGGTGAGCAGTTCTTC. Translating it yields CASSGLPSGEQFF.